These T cell receptor beta chains were read from a single sample in a study of spatial heterogeneity in lung cancer. MiXCR, applied by TCRdb to the 5' RACE reads, yields one record per CDR3 protein. The sample comprises approximately 49,000 distinct CDR3 sequences, roughly 5% of which are singletons, and more than 9.5% rests with the top ten. The sample consisted of PBMCs, taken at surgery. The receptor set was obtained from a male donor with early-stage non-small cell lung cancer. Each CDR3 is given with its conserved first and last residue. A D gene is named only where the DNA matches it firmly. For some rows the clone size is stated as once, few or many, or as a class when expanded; others skip it.

clone_size | j_call | v_call | d_call | cdr3_nt | cdr3_aa
few | TRBJ1-3 | TRBV20-1 | TRBD1 | TGCAGTGCTAGAGGGATAGGACAGGCCTCTGGAAACACCATATATTTT | CSARGIGQASGNTIYF
many | TRBJ2-7 | TRBV28 | . | TGTGCCAGCAGTTTATGGGGGAGGCTTTCCTACGAGCAGTACTTC | CASSLWGRLSYEQYF
few | TRBJ1-2 | TRBV7-2 | . | TGTGCCAGCAGCTTAGCCCCAGGGATGTCATCAAAGGGCTACACCTTC | CASSLAPGMSSKGYTF
many | TRBJ2-2 | TRBV10-3 | . | TGTGCCATCGGGGGGACAACGAACACCGGGGAGCTGTTTTTT | CAIGGTTNTGELFF
many | TRBJ2-7 | TRBV29-1 | . | TGCAGCGTTGCGGGCTCCTACGAGCAGTACTTC | CSVAGSYEQYF
many | TRBJ2-4 | TRBV18 | TRBD2 | TGTGCCAGCTCACCACCGACTAGCGGGAAGGACATTCAGTACTTC | CASSPPTSGKDIQYF
many | TRBJ2-7 | TRBV10-1 | . | TGCGCCAGCAGTGCGGGTCAGGACGAGCAGTACTTC | CASSAGQDEQYF
many | TRBJ2-1 | TRBV5-4 | TRBD2 | TGTGCCAGCAGCTCCGGTAGCGGGAGCCCATACAATGAGCAGTTCTTC | CASSSGSGSPYNEQFF
many | TRBJ2-7 | TRBV6-5 | TRBD1 | TGTGCCAGCAGTTACGCAGGACAGGACTACGAGCAGTACTTC | CASSYAGQDYEQYF
few | TRBJ2-1 | TRBV21-1 | . | TGTGCCAGCAGCCACAGGGGGCACGGGGATAATGAGCAGTTCTTC | CASSHRGHGDNEQFF
. | TRBJ1-1 | TRBV4-3 | . | TGCGCCAGCAGCCAAGGTGCCTCAACAGAATGGGGTGAAGCTTTCTTT | CASSQGASTEWGEAFF
many | TRBJ2-5 | TRBV20-1 | . | TGCAGTGCTAGATTCTGGGAGGAGACCCAGTACTTC | CSARFWEETQYF
many | TRBJ2-7 | TRBV28 | TRBD2 | TGTGCCAGCAGTCCTACTCCGGGACTAGTGAGTACCGAGCAGTACTTC | CASSPTPGLVSTEQYF
many | TRBJ2-6 | TRBV5-1 | TRBD1 | TGCGCCAGCAGCTCACAGGGGTCTGGGGCCAACGTCCTGACTTTC | CASSSQGSGANVLTF
many | TRBJ1-1 | TRBV12-5 | . | TGTGCTAGTGGTTTGGCGCCGAACACTGAAGCTTTCTTT | CASGLAPNTEAFF
. | TRBJ2-6 | TRBV10-2 | . | TGCGCCAGCAGTGACCTCTTAGGCAGACACTCTGGGGCCAACGTCCTGACTTTC | CASSDLLGRHSGANVLTF
many | TRBJ1-1 | TRBV29-1 | . | TGCAGCGTTGCTGTGTACACTGAAGCTTTCTTT | CSVAVYTEAFF
many | TRBJ2-5 | TRBV20-1 | TRBD2 | TGCAGTGCTAGAAATAGCGGGAGCCCCCAAGAGACCCAGTACTTC | CSARNSGSPQETQYF
many | TRBJ2-1 | TRBV7-2 | . | TGTGCCAGCAGCTCAGAATACTCCGTCAATGAGCAGTTCTTC | CASSSEYSVNEQFF
many | TRBJ2-7 | TRBV5-1 | . | TGCGCCAGCAGCTTGCGGGGCCCCTACGAGCAGTACTTC | CASSLRGPYEQYF
. | TRBJ2-4 | TRBV11-2 | . | TGTGCCAGCAGCTTGCCCTCTGAAAACATTCAGTACTTC | CASSLPSENIQYF
many | TRBJ1-3 | TRBV18 | . | TGTGCCAGCTCACCTATAGGGACGGCTAGCTCTGGAAACACCATATATTTT | CASSPIGTASSGNTIYF
many | TRBJ1-5 | TRBV20-1 | . | TGCAGTGCTACAAACAGGGTTAGCAATCAGCCCCAGCATTTT | CSATNRVSNQPQHF
few | TRBJ2-1 | TRBV20-1 | . | TGCAGTGCCATAAACCCGAGCTCCTACAATGAGCAGTTCTTC | CSAINPSSYNEQFF
. | TRBJ1-5 | TRBV6-1 | . | TGTGCCAGCAGCCCCGGGACACCCTATCAGCCCCAGCATTTT | CASSPGTPYQPQHF
many | TRBJ2-4 | TRBV20-1 | . | TGCAGTGCTAGACGCCCCCAGGGAGGATACATTCAGTACTTC | CSARRPQGGYIQYF
many | TRBJ2-1 | TRBV7-9 | TRBD2 | TGTGCCAGCAGCCAGAAGGGGCTAGCGGGAGACCCTTACAATGAGCAGTTCTTC | CASSQKGLAGDPYNEQFF
. | TRBJ2-5 | TRBV5-1 | . | TGCGCCAGCAGCCCGGGGGGCACCCAAGAGACCCAGTACTTC | CASSPGGTQETQYF
few | TRBJ1-2 | TRBV20-1 | TRBD1 | TGCAGTGCTAAGGGGACAGTCTATGGCTACACCTTC | CSAKGTVYGYTF
. | TRBJ2-5 | TRBV5-1 | . | TGCGCCAGCAGGTTGACAGGATCCCAAGAGACCCAGTACTTC | CASRLTGSQETQYF
many | TRBJ1-4 | TRBV3-1 | TRBD1 | TGTGCCAGCAGCCAAGGACAGGGGGCCTCATTAAGACTGTTTTTT | CASSQGQGASLRLFF
many | TRBJ2-5 | TRBV7-2 | . | TGTGCCAGCAGCTTAAACAGGGCCCCGCAGACCCAGTACTTC | CASSLNRAPQTQYF
many | TRBJ2-1 | TRBV19 | TRBD2 | TGTGCCAGTAGTATGCTACTAGCGGGCAAGTACAATGAGCAGTTCTTC | CASSMLLAGKYNEQFF
. | TRBJ2-7 | TRBV3-1 | . | TGTGCCAGCAGCCAACCCGGGCCTGGCGTCGAGCAGTACTTC | CASSQPGPGVEQYF
many | TRBJ2-5 | TRBV27 | . | TGTGCCAGCAGTTTATCGGTGTCCCCCACAGAGACCCAGTACTTC | CASSLSVSPTETQYF
few | TRBJ2-1 | TRBV20-1 | TRBD2 | TGCAGTGCTAGAGCGACTAGCGTCTCCTACAATGAGCAGTTCTTC | CSARATSVSYNEQFF
few | TRBJ1-1 | TRBV7-6 | . | TGTGCCAGCAGCTTTTTCACAGGGAAGAACACTGAAGCTTTCTTT | CASSFFTGKNTEAFF
many | TRBJ2-3 | TRBV27 | . | TGTGCCAGCAGTTACAGGGTGACAGATACGCAGTATTTT | CASSYRVTDTQYF
many | TRBJ2-7 | TRBV20-1 | . | TGCAGTGCTAGACAAGCGGCAAGCTCCTACGAGCAGTACTTC | CSARQAASSYEQYF
many | TRBJ2-1 | TRBV20-1 | TRBD2 | TGCAGTGCTCTCCCCATAGCGGGAGTTTACGGAAATGAGCAGTTCTTC | CSALPIAGVYGNEQFF
many | TRBJ2-5 | TRBV7-8 | . | TGTGCCAGCAGCACACGGTGGGTGGAGACCCAGTACTTC | CASSTRWVETQYF
many | TRBJ1-1 | TRBV5-1 | . | TGCGCCAGCAGCTCCGAGGGCACTGAAGCTTTCTTT | CASSSEGTEAFF
many | TRBJ2-1 | TRBV29-1 | TRBD2 | TGCAGCGTTGTGGGACTAGCGGGAGGAAAACTACACAATGAGCAGTTCTTC | CSVVGLAGGKLHNEQFF
few | TRBJ2-7 | TRBV5-1 | TRBD1 | TGCGCCAGCAGCTTGGGGACAGGGGTCTACGAGCAGTACTTC | CASSLGTGVYEQYF
. | TRBJ2-5 | TRBV5-1 | . | TGCGCCAGCAGCGCGACGGGGCAAGAGACCCAGTACTTC | CASSATGQETQYF
many | TRBJ2-1 | TRBV11-1 | TRBD1 | TGTGCCAGCAGCCGAACGGGACAGGGATGGTGGAATGAGCAGTTCTTC | CASSRTGQGWWNEQFF
many | TRBJ2-5 | TRBV14 | . | TGTGCCAGCAGCCGGACGTTAGGGACCCAGTACTTC | CASSRTLGTQYF